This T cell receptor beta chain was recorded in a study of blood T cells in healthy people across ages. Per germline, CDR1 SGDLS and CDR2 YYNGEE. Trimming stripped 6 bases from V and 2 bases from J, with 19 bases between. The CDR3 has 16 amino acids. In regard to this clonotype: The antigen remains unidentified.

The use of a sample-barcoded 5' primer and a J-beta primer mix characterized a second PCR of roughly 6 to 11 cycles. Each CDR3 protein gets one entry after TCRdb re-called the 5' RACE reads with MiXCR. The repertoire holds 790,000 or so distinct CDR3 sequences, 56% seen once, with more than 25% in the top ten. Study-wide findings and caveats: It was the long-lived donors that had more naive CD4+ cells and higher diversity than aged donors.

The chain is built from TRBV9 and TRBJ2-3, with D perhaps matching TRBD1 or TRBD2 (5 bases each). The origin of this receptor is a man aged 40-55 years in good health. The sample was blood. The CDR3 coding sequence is TGTGCCAGCAATTTCGGGGACCTCGGACCCACAGATACGCAGTATTTT. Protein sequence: CASNFGDLGPTDTQYF.